This T cell receptor beta chain was captured in a study of shared clonotypes between healthy human individuals. This clone was found once. Evenly divided among several immunoSEQ plates was the genomic DNA of each subset. Unsorted PBMC replicate PCRs drew on roughly 300 ng DNA, representing 25,000 to 30,000 T cell genomes. Ten immunoSEQ deep assay plates were used to sequence the DNA of unsorted PBMCs. The assay was immunoSEQ multiplex PCR, and TCRdb's table has in-frame clones only and misses some. The sample shows about 480,000 clones, about 79% of them seen only once. The CDR3 contains 12 residues. V dropped 5 bases and J dropped 4 bases, with 9 bases sitting between them. Germline CDR1 is GTSNPN and CDR2 is SVGIG (reference sequence).

The sequence derives from a woman in her forties in good health. Some clones in this sample may be carry-over from other donors' samples. Material for sequencing was PBMCs. The chain carries TRBV30 and TRBJ1-5; the D gene is possibly TRBD1 (5 bases). CDR3 nucleotides: TGTGCCTGGGCTGACAGTAATCAGCCCCAGCATTTT. Encoded protein: CAWADSNQPQHF.